Detailed here is one T cell receptor beta chain. A second PCR of roughly 7 to 11 cycles used a sample-barcoded 5' primer and a J-beta primer mix. The authors tagged each cDNA molecule using a template-switch adaptor with 12 random nucleotides. TCRdb re-called the 5' RACE reads with MiXCR, one entry per CDR3 protein. The table includes more than 800,000 distinct CDR3 sequences, 25% to 30% detected once. The data stem from a study of blood T cells in healthy people across ages. The source is an elderly woman in good health. Input material: blood.

The CDR3 spells CASSLEDPAANSPLHF. CDR3 sequence (DNA): TGTGCCAGCAGCTTGGAGGACCCCGCAGCAAATTCACCCCTCCACTTT. The genes are TRBV7-6 and TRBJ1-6; no clear D gene. CDR1 and CDR2 (germline): SGHVS, FNYEAQ. The CDR3 totals 16 residues. The ends were cut back, 3 bases at V and 7 bases at J, with 16 bases in the middle.